This T cell receptor (beta chain) is from a study of radiation and T cells in renal cell carcinoma. Overall study findings and caveats: Without pretreatment biopsies, baseline tumor clonotype presence was undetermined.

V lost 7 bases, J lost 4 bases, and 7 bases lay in between. The germline V gene has CDR1 SGHVS and CDR2 FQNEAQ. This CDR3 has 11 amino acids. Details on this clone: What it binds is unknown.

Time point noted: baseline pretreatment blood. Specified treatment: 15 Gy SBRT to primary tumor, nephrectomy 4 weeks later. Here immunoSEQ multiplex PCR was the method, and the copy in TCRdb shows in-frame clones only, minus some. The profile covers about 140,000 clones, with around 78% appearing a single time and 20% to 25% taken by the ten largest. This receptor was identified in a woman aged 45-59 years with renal cell carcinoma. Sample: blood, taken from a patient whose treatment included radiotherapy and nephrectomy. The chain recombines TRBV7-8 with TRBJ2-5, with unresolved D. Written as DNA, the CDR3 is TGTGCCAGCAACGGCCGAGAGACCCAGTACTTC. Its translation: CASNGRETQYF.